A selection of T cell receptor beta chains follows, all from one sample in a study of blood T cell repertoires in COVID-19. Clones were read by immunoSEQ multiplex PCR, and TCRdb kept only the in-frame ones, dropping some. The sample yields 300,000 or so clones, roughly 88% seen once. The sample consisted of peripheral blood. The receptor set was obtained from a woman in her 30s with COVID-19, enrolled during active disease. CDR3s include the opening cysteine and the closing phenylalanine or tryptophan. Fields, in order: D gene, J gene, V gene, clone size, CDR3 protein, CDR3 DNA. A D gene is named only where the DNA matches it firmly. The listing skips clone size in some rows; elsewhere it reads once, few, many or a size class.

>TRBD1|TRBJ1-5|TRBV14|.
CASSQGTGTEYQPQHF
TGTGCCAGCAGCCAAGGAACCGGGACAGAGTATCAGCCCCAGCATTTT
>TRBD1|TRBJ2-3|TRBV29-1|once
CSVEPDDRGLNTQYF
TGCAGCGTTGAACCGGACGACAGGGGATTGAATACGCAGTATTTT
>TRBD1|TRBJ1-1|TRBV6-6|.
CASSNPEGGRGEAFF
TGTGCCAGCAGTAATCCCGAAGGGGGCAGGGGTGAAGCTTTCTTT
>.|TRBJ1-3|TRBV7-9|.
CASSFRLLSGNTIYF
TGTGCCAGCAGCTTCCGACTGCTCTCTGGAAACACCATATATTTT
>.|TRBJ2-7|TRBV7-7|.
CASSSFGGEQYF
TGTGCCAGCAGCTCATTCGGCGGGGAGCAGTACTTC
>TRBD1|TRBJ1-1|TRBV4-1|.
CASSQPGQGFEAFF
TGCGCCAGCAGCCAGCCGGGACAGGGATTTGAAGCTTTCTTT
>TRBD1|TRBJ1-4|TRBV28|.
CATCQQGATNEKLFF
TGTGCCACTTGCCAACAGGGGGCAACTAATGAAAAACTGTTTTTT
>TRBD1|TRBJ1-2|TRBV6-5|.
CASRGQGWGYGYTF
TGTGCCAGCAGAGGACAGGGTTGGGGCTATGGCTACACCTTC
>TRBD2|TRBJ2-7|TRBV2|.
CASSPRGSGRTTISYEQYF
TGTGCCAGCAGTCCTCGGGGTAGCGGGAGGACCACTATCTCCTACGAGCAGTACTTC
>.|TRBJ2-7|TRBV28|.
CASSLSTGEQYF
TGTGCCAGCAGTTTATCGACTGGCGAGCAGTACTTC
>TRBD2|TRBJ2-2|TRBV28|.
CASSLRSGRAGELFF
TGTGCCAGCAGTTTAAGAAGCGGGAGGGCCGGGGAGCTGTTTTTT
>.|TRBJ1-4|TRBV4-1|.
CASSQETEPYEKLFF
TGCGCCAGCAGCCAAGAGACAGAGCCGTATGAAAAACTGTTTTTT
>TRBD2|TRBJ2-5|TRBV11-2|.
CASSLDVLAGVRETQYF
TGTGCCAGCAGCTTAGATGTCCTAGCGGGAGTTCGGGAGACCCAGTACTTC
>TRBD1|TRBJ2-4|TRBV7-2|.
CASTPGTGSNIQYF
TGTGCCAGCACCCCTGGGACAGGGTCGAACATTCAGTACTTC
>TRBD1|TRBJ1-5|TRBV6-1|.
CASSVHSGSLGGSEPQHF
TGTGCCAGCAGTGTTCACAGCGGGTCTTTAGGGGGCTCGGAGCCCCAGCATTTT
>.|TRBJ2-2|TRBV24-1|.
CATSQNTGELFF
TGTGCCACCAGCCAGAACACCGGGGAGCTGTTTTTT
>.|TRBJ1-3|TRBV7-8|.
CASSLEAGQGNTIYF
TGTGCCAGCAGCTTAGAGGCAGGGCAGGGAAACACCATATATTTT
>TRBD1|TRBJ1-6|TRBV7-9|.
CASSSTRDRARSPLHF
TGTGCCAGCAGCTCAACTCGGGACAGAGCAAGGTCACCCCTCCACTTT
>.|TRBJ1-2|TRBV3-1/TRBV3-2|.
CASSQERRVFGYTF
TGTGCCAGCAGCCAAGAGCGCAGGGTTTTTGGCTACACCTTC
>.|TRBJ1-5|TRBV28|.
CASSERPKRTQPQHF
TGTGCCAGCAGTGAAAGACCGAAGCGGACTCAGCCCCAGCATTTT
>TRBD1|TRBJ2-1|TRBV29-1|once
CSVQGVPTHNEQFF
TGCAGCGTCCAGGGGGTCCCGACCCACAATGAGCAGTTCTTC
>.|TRBJ2-3|TRBV19|.
CASSSQSTDTQYF
TGTGCCAGTAGTTCACAGTCCACAGATACGCAGTATTTT
>TRBD1|TRBJ1-1|TRBV2|.
CASRPDRGSTEAFF
TGTGCCAGCAGACCGGACAGGGGAAGCACTGAAGCTTTCTTT
>.|TRBJ2-7|TRBV7-9|.
CASSSEKTLYPYEQYF
TGTGCCAGCAGCTCTGAAAAGACACTCTACCCCTACGAGCAGTACTTC
>.|TRBJ2-2|TRBV18|once
CASSVGSFPNTGELFF
TGTGCCAGCTCAGTGGGGAGCTTCCCGAACACCGGGGAGCTGTTTTTT
>.|TRBJ1-2|TRBV10-3|once
CAISDELKLYGYTF
TGTGCCATCAGTGATGAACTAAAGCTCTATGGCTACACCTTC
>TRBD2|TRBJ2-5|TRBV5-1|.
CASSPGTSGLQETQYF
TGCGCCAGCAGCCCCGGAACTAGCGGGCTTCAAGAGACCCAGTACTTC
>TRBD2|TRBJ2-2|TRBV5-1|.
CASSRAGDFPGELFF
TGCGCCAGCAGCCGAGCGGGAGACTTCCCCGGGGAGCTGTTTTTT